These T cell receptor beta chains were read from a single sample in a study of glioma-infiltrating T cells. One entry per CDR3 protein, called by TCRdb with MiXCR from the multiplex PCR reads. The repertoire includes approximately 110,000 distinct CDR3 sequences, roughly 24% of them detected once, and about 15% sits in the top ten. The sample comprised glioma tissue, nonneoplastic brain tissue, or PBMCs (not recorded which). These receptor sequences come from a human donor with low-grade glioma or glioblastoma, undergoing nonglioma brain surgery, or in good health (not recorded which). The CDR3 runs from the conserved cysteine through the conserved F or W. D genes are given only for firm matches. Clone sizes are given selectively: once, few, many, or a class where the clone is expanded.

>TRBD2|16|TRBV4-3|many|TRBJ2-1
TGCGCCAGCAGCCAACCGGGTCTAGCGGGAGCGCATGAGCAGTTCTTC
CASSQPGLAGAHEQFF
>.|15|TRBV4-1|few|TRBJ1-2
TGCGCCAGCAGCCAAGTAATTCAGGGTAACTATGGCTACACCTTC
CASSQVIQGNYGYTF
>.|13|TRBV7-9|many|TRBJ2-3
TGTGCCAGCAGCCCTCAGGGGAGGGATACGCAGTATTTT
CASSPQGRDTQYF
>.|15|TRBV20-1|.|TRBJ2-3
TGCAGTGTTCAGAACCCAGGGGCCCGCACAGATACGCAGTATTTT
CSVQNPGARTDTQYF
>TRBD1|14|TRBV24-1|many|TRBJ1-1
TGTGCCACCAGTACAGCATTCGGGACAGAGAAAGCTTTCTTT
CATSTAFGTEKAFF
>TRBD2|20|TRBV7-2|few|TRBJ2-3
TGTGCCAGCAGCTTAAGAAGAGGGCTAGCGGGAAAGGGTCGCACAGATACGCAGTATTTT
CASSLRRGLAGKGRTDTQYF
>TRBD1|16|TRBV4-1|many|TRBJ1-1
TGCGCCAGCAGCCAATCGACCGACAGGGTTAACACTGAAGCTTTCTTT
CASSQSTDRVNTEAFF
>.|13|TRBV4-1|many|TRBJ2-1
TGCGCCAGCAGCCAACCGGGGGCCGATGAGCAGTTCTTC
CASSQPGADEQFF
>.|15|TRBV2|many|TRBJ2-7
TGTGCCAGCAGTGAGTCACAGCATCTTATTTACGAGCAGTACTTC
CASSESQHLIYEQYF
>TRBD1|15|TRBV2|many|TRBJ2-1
TGTGCCATCCTCTGGACAGGGAGCTCCTACAATGAGCAGTTCTTC
CAILWTGSSYNEQFF
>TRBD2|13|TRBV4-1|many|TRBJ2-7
TGCGCCAGCAGCCAGGGACTAGCCTACGAGCAGTACTTC
CASSQGLAYEQYF
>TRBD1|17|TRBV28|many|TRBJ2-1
TGTGCCAGCGGTTCCAGGCTGGGACAGGGGGCGCAGAATGAGCAGTTCTTC
CASGSRLGQGAQNEQFF
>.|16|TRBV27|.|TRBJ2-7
.
CASSLVAPGTGNEQCF
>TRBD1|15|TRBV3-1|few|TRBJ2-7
TGTGCCAGCAGCAGACCGGGACAGGGGTACTACGAGCAGTACTTC
CASSRPGQGYYEQYF
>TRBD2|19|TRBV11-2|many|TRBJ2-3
TGTGCCAGCAGCTTCCGCGGGAGGGCGATGGGCGGCATCACAGATACGCAGTATTTT
CASSFRGRAMGGITDTQYF
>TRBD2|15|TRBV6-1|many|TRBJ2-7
TGTGCCAGCAGGGCCGGACTAGCGGTGTCCTACGAGCAGTACTTC
CASRAGLAVSYEQYF
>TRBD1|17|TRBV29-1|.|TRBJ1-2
TGCAGCGTTGACTTTCCATCACCGGGACAGGGGTGCTATGGCTACACCTTC
CSVDFPSPGQGCYGYTF
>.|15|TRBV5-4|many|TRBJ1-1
TGTGCCAGCAGCTTGGAGTGGGTCGACGGCCGTGAAGCTTTCTTT
CASSLEWVDGREAFF
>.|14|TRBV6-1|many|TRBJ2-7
TGTGCCAGCAGATCCAATCTAGGGCCCAACGAGCAGTACTTC
CASRSNLGPNEQYF
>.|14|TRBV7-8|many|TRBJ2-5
TGTGCCAGCAGCTTAGACAGGGCTGTAGAGACCCAGTACTTC
CASSLDRAVETQYF
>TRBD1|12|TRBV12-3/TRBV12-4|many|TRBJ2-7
TGTGCCAGCAGCCCGGACAGGGGCGAGCAGTACTTC
CASSPDRGEQYF
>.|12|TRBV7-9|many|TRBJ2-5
TGTGCCAGCAGCACCCGACTGGGGACCCAGTACTTC
CASSTRLGTQYF
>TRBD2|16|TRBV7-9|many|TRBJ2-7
TGTGCCAGCAGCTTAGCCGCCGGGGCGCCGCGGGGGGAGCAGTACTTC
CASSLAAGAPRGEQYF
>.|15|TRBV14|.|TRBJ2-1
TGTGCCAGCAGCCAAGAGATTCTGTTGGGGAATGGGCAGTCCTTC
CASSQEILLGNGQSF
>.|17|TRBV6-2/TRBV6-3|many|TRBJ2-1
TGTGCCAGCAGTTACCTAGCGCAACCAGGGGCCTACAATGAGCAGTTCTTC
CASSYLAQPGAYNEQFF
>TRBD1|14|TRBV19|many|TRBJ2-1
TGTGCCAGTAGTATAGGGGGACAGGGCTATGAGCAGTTCTTC
CASSIGGQGYEQFF
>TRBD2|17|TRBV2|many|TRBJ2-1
TGTGCCAGCAGTGAGCCCAGCGGGAGGGCGGGCTACAATGAGCAGTTCTTC
CASSEPSGRAGYNEQFF
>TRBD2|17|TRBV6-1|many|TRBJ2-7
TGTGCCAGCAGTTCCCAGACTAGCGGACGAAGCTCCTACGAGCAGTACTTC
CASSSQTSGRSSYEQYF
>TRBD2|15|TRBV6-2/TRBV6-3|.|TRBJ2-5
TGTGCCAGCACCAAGACTAGCGGTGTAGAAGAGACCCAGTACTTC
CASTKTSGVEETQYF
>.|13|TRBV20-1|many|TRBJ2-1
TGCAGTGCCCTCCGGCGGAACGACAATGAGCAGTTCTTC
CSALRRNDNEQFF
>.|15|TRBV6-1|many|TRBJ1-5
TGTGCCATCAGTGAAGGGAGTACAAACAATCAGCCCCAGCATTTT
CAISEGSTNNQPQHF
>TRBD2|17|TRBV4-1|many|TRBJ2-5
TGCGCCAGCAGCCAAGATATTGGGGGACTATACCAAGAGACCCAGTACTTC
CASSQDIGGLYQETQYF
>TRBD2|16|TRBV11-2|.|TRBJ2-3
TGTGCCAGCAGCTTAAGAGGCGGGAGAGAGCCAGATGCGCAGTATTTT
CASSLRGGREPDAQYF
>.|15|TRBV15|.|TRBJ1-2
TGTGCCACCAGCCGAGAGGGGGTAACTAACTATGGCCACACCTTC
CATSREGVTNYGHTF
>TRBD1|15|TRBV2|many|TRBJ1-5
TGTGCCAGCAGACGAGGCAGGGGGCCTCGTCAGCCCCAGCATTTT
CASRRGRGPRQPQHF
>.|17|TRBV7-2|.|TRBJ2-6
TGTGCCAGCAGCGTATCCTTTCAGGGTCCTGGGGCCAACGTCCTGACTTTC
CASSVSFQGPGANVLTF
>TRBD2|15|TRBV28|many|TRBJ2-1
TGTGCCAGCAGTTTATTAGCGGGAGGCAACAATGAGCAGTTCTTC
CASSLLAGGNNEQFF
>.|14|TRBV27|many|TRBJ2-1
TGTGCCAGCAGTTTATTACAGACCTACAATGAGCAGTTCTTC
CASSLLQTYNEQFF
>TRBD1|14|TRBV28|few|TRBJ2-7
TGTGCCAGCAGGGGCGGGACAGGAACCTACGAGCAGTACTTC
CASRGGTGTYEQYF
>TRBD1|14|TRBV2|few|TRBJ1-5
TGTGCCAGCAGCGGGACAGGGGGACGTCAGCCCCAGCATTTT
CASSGTGGRQPQHF
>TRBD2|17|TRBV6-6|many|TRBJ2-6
TGTGCCAGCAGTTACTCCCCGACTAGCGCTGGGGCCAACGTCCTGACTTTC
CASSYSPTSAGANVLTF
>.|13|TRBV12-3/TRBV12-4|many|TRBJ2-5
TGTGCCAGCAGTTTCGGGTCAGGGGAGACCCAGTACTTC
CASSFGSGETQYF
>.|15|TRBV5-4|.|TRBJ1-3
TGTGCCAGCAGCTTGGGCGGGACCATGAGGAACACCATATATTTT
CASSLGGTMRNTIYF
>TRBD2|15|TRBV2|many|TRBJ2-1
TGTGCCAGCAGTGACCGCGGGGGTTCCTACAATGAGCAGTTCTTC
CASSDRGGSYNEQFF
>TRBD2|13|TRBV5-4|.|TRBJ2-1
TGTGCCAGCAGCACCGTACTAGCGGCTGAGCAGTTCTTC
CASSTVLAAEQFF
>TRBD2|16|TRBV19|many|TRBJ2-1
TGTGCCAGTAGTATTTCTAGCGGGTCCGGGTACAATGAGCAGTTCTTC
CASSISSGSGYNEQFF
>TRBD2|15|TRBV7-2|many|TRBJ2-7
TGTGCCAGCAGCAAGGGACTAGCGGGAGCAGGCGAGCAGTACTTC
CASSKGLAGAGEQYF
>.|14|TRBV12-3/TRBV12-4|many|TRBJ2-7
TGTGCCAGCAGTTTTTTGGGAGCGCGCTACGAGCAGTACTTC
CASSFLGARYEQYF
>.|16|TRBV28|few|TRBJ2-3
TGTGCCAGCAGTTTATACTCGGCGGGACTTCAAATTACGCAGTATTTT
CASSLYSAGLQITQYF